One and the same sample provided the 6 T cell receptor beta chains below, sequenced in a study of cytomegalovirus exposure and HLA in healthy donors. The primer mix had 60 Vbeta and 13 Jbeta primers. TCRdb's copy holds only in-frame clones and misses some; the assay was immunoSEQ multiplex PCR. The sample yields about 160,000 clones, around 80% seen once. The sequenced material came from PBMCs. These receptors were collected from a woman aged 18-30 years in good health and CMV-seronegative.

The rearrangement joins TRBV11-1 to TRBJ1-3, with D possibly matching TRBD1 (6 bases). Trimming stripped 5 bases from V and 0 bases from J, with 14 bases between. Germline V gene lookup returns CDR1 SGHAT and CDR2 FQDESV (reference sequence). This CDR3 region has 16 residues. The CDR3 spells CASSQLTGHSGNTIYF. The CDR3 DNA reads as TGTGCCAGCAGCCAACTGACAGGACACTCTGGAAACACCATATATTTT.

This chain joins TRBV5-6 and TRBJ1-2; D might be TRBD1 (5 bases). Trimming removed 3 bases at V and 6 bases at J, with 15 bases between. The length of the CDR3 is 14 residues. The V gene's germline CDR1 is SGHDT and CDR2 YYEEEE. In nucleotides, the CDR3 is TGTGCCAGCAGCTCTTTAGGGGTGGATCATGGCTACACCTTC. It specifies CASSSLGVDHGYTF.

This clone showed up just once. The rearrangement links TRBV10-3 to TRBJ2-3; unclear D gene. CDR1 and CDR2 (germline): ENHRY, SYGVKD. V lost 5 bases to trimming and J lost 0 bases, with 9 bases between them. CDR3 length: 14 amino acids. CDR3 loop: CAISNDKSTDTQYF. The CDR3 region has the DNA TGTGCCATCAGTAATGACAAGAGCACAGATACGCAGTATTTT.

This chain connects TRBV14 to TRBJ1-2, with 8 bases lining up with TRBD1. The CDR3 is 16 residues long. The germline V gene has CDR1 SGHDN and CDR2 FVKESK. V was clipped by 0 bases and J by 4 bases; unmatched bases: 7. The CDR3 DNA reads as TGTGCCAGCAGCCAAGACAGGACAGGGAGGATCTATGGCTACACCTTC. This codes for CASSQDRTGRIYGYTF. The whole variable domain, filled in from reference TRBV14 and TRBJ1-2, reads EAGVTQFPSHSVIEKGQTVTLRCDPISGHDNLYWYRRVMGKEIKFLLHFVKESKQDESGMPNNRFLAERTGGTYSTLKVQPAELEDSGVYFCASSQDRTGRIYGYTFGSGTRLTVV.

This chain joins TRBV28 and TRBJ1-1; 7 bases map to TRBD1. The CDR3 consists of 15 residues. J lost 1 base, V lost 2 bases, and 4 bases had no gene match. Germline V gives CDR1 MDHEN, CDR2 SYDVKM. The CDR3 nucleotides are TGTGCCAGCAGTTTAAGCCAGGGGGGGAACACTGAAGCTTTCTTT. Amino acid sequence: CASSLSQGGNTEAFF. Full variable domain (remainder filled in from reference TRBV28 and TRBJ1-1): DVKVTQSSRYLVKRTGEKVFLECVQDMDHENMFWYRQDPGLGLRLIYFSYDVKMKEKGDIPEGYSVSREKKERFSLILESASTNQTSMYLCASSLSQGGNTEAFFGQGTRLTVV.

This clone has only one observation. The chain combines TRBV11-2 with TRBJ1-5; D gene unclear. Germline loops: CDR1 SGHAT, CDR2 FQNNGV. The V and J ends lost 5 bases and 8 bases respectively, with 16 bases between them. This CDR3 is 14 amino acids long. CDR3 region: CASSILLHGEPQHF. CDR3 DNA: TGTGCCAGCAGCATACTACTGCACGGGGAGCCCCAGCATTTT.